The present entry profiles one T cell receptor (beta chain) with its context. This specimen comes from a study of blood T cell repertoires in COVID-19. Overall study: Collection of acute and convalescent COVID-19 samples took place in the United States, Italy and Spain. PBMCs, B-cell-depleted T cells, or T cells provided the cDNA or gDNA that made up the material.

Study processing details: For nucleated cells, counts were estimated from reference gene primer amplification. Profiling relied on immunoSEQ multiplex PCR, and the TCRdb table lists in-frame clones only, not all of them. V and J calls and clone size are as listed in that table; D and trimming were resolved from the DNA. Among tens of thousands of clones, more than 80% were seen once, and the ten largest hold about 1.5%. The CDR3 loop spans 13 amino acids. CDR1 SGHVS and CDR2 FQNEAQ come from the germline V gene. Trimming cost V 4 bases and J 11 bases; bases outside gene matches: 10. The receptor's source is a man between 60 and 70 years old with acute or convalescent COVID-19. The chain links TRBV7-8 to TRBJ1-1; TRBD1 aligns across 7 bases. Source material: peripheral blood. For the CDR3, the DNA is TGTGCCAGCAGCTCAGACAGGGATGGTAGGGCTTTCTTT. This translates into CASSSDRDGRAFF.